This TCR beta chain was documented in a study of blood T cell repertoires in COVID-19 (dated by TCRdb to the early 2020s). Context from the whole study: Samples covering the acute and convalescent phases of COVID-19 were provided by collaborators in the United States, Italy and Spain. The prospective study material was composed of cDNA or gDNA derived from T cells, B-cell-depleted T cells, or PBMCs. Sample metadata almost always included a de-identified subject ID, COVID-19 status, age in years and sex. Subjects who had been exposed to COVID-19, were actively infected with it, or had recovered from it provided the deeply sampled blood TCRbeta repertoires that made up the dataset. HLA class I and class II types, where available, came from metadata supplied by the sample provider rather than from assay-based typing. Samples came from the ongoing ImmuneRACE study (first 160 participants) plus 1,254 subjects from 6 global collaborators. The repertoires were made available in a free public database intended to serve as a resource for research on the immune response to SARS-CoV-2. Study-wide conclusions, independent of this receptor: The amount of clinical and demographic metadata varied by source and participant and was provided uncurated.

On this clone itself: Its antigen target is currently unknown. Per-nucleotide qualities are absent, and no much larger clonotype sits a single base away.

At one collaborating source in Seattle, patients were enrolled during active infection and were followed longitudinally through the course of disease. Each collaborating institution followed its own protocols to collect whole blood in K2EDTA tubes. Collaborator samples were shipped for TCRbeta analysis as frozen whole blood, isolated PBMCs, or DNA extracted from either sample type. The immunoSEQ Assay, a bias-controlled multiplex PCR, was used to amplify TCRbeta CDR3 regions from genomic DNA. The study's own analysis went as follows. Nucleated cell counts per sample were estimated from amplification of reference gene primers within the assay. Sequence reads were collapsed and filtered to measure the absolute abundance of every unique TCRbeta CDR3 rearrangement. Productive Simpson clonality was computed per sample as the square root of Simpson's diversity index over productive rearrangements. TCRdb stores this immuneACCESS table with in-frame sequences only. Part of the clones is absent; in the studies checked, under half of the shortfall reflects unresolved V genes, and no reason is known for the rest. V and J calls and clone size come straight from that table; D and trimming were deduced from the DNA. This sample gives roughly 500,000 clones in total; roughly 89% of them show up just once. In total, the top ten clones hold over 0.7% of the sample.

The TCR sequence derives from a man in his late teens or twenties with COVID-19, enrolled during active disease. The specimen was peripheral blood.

The sequenced DNA: TGTGCCAGCAGCGCGACTAGCGGGGCCCCCCGGGAGACCCAGTACTTC. The resulting protein is CASSATSGAPRETQYF. The V gene is TRBV7-9 and the J gene is TRBJ2-5, with 11 junctional bases fitting TRBD2. CDR1 and CDR2 are drawn from the germline V gene (reference sequence): SEHNR, FQNEAQ. Germline trimming amounts to 5 bases on V and 5 bases on J, with 10 as the count of junction bases outside the gene matches. From the cysteine through the phenylalanine, the CDR3 covers 16 amino acids. The read is trimmed to its CDR3 DNA, 48 bases read in frame from base 1.